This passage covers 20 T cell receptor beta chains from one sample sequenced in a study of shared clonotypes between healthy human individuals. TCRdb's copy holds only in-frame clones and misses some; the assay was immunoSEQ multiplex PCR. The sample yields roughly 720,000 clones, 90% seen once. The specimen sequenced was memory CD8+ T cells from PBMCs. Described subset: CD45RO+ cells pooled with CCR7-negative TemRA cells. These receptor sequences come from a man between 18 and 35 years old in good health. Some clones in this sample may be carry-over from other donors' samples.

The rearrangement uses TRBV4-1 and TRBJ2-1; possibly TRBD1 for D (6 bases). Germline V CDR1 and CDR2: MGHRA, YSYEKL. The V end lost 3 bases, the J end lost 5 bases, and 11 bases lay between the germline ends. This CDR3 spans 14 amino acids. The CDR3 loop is CASSQRGTNNEQFF. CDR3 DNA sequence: TGCGCCAGCAGCCAGAGGGGGACCAACAATGAGCAGTTCTTC.

The CDR3 region has the DNA TGTGCCAGCAGTGAAGCATCGGGGAACACTGAAGCTTTCTTT. Protein product: CASSEASGNTEAFF. V and J are TRBV6-1 and TRBJ1-1; unclear D gene. V was pared by 0 bases and J by 1 base, with 6 bases between. This CDR3 region has 14 residues. Germline V gene sequence: CDR1 MNHNS, CDR2 SASEGT.

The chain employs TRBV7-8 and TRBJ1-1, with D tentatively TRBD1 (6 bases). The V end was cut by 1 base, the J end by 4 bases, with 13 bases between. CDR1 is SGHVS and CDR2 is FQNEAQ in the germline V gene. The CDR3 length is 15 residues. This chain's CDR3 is CASSLEGTPVTEAFF. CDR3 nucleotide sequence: TGTGCCAGCAGCTTAGAAGGGACACCTGTCACTGAAGCTTTCTTT.

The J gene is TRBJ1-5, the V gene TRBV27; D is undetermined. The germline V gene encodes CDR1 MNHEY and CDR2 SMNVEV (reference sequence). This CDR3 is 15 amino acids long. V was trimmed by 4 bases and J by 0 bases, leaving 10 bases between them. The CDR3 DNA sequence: TGTGCCAGCAGTTGGCGTGGAAATAGCAATCAGCCCCAGCATTTT. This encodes CASSWRGNSNQPQHF.

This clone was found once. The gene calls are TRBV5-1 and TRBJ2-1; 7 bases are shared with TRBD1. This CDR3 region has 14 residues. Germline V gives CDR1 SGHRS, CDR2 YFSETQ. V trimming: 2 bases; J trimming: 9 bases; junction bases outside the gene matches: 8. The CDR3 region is CASSFETGKIEQFF. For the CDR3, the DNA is TGCGCCAGCAGCTTTGAGACAGGGAAGATTGAGCAGTTCTTC.

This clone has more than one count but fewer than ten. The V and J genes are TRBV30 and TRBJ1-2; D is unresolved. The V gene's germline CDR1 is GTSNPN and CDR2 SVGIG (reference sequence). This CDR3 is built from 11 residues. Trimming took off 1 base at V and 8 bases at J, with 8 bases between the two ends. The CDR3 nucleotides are TGTGCCTGGAGTGGCGGTATCGGCTACACCTTC. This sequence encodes CAWSGGIGYTF. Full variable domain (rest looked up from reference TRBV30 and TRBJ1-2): SQTIHQWPATLVQPVGSPLSLECTVEGTSNPNLYWYRQAAGRGLQLLFYSVGIGQISSEVPQNLSASRPQDRQFILSSKKLLLSDSGFYLCAWSGGIGYTFGSGTRLTVV.

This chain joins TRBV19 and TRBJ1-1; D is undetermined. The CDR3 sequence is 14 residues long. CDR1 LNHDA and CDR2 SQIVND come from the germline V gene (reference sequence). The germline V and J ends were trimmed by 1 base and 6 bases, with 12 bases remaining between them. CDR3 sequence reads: CASSIVGVSPEAFF. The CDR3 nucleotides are TGTGCCAGTAGTATAGTTGGCGTGTCTCCTGAAGCTTTCTTT.

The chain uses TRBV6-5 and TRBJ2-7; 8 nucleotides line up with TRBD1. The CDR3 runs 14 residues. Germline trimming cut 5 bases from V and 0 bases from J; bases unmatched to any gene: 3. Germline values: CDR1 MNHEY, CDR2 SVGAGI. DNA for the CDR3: TGTGCCAGCAGTGACAGGGGTAGCTCCTACGAGCAGTACTTC. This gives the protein CASSDRGSSYEQYF.

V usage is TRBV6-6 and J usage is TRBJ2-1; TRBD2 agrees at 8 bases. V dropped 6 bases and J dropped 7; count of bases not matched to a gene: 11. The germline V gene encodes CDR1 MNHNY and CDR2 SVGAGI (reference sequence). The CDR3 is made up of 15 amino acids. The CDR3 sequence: CASRYLAGVVNEQFF. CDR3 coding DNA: TGTGCCAGCAGATATCTAGCGGGTGTGGTTAATGAGCAGTTCTTC.

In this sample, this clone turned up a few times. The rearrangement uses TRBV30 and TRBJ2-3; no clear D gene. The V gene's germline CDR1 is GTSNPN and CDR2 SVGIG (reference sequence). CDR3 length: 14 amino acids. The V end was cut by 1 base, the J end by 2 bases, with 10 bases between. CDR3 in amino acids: CAWSALGNTDTQYF. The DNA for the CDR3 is TGTGCCTGGAGTGCACTGGGTAACACAGATACGCAGTATTTT. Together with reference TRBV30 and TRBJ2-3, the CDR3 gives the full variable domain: SQTIHQWPATLVQPVGSPLSLECTVEGTSNPNLYWYRQAAGRGLQLLFYSVGIGQISSEVPQNLSASRPQDRQFILSSKKLLLSDSGFYLCAWSALGNTDTQYFGPGTRLTVL.

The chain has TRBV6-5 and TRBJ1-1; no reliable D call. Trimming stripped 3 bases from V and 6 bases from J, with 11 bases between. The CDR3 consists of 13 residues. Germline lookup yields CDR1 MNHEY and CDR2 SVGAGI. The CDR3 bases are TGTGCCAGCAGTTATGTCGTTAGGGCTGAAGCTTTCTTT. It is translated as CASSYVVRAEAFF.

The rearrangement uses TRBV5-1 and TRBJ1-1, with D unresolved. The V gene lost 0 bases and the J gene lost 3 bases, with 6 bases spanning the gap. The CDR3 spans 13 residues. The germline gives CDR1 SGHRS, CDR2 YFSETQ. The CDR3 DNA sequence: TGCGCCAGCAGCTTGGCTGGGCACACTGAAGCTTTCTTT. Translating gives CASSLAGHTEAFF.

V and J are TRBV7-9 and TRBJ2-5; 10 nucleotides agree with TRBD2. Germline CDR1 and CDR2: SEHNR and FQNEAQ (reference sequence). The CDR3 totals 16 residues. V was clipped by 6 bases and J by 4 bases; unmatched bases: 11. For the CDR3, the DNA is TGTGCCAGCAGGACCACCGGGACTAGCGTCGGAGAGACCCAGTACTTC. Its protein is CASRTTGTSVGETQYF.

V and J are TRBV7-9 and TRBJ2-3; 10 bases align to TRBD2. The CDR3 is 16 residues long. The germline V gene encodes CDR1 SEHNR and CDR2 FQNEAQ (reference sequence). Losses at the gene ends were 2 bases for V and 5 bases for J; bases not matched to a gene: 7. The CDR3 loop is CASSLMASGRRDTQYF. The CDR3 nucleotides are TGTGCCAGCAGCTTAATGGCTAGCGGGAGACGAGATACGCAGTATTTT.

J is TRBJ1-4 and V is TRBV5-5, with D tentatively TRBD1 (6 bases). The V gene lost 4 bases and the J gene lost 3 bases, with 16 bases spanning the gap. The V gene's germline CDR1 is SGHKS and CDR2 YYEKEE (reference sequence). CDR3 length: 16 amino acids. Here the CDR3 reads CASSLTGTLANEKLFF. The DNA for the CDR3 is TGTGCCAGCAGCCTAACAGGGACACTTGCTAATGAAAAACTGTTTTTT.

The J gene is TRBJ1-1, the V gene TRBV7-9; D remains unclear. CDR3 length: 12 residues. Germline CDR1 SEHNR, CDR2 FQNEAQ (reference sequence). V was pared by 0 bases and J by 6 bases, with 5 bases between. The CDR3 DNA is TGTGCCAGCAGCTTAGCACGGCCTGAAGCTTTCTTT. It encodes CASSLARPEAFF. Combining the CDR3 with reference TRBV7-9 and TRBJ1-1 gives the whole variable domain DTGVSQNPRHKITKRGQNVTFRCDPISEHNRLYWYRQTLGQGPEFLTYFQNEAQLEKSRLLSDRFSAERPKGSFSTLEIQRTEQGDSAMYLCASSLARPEAFFGQGTRLTVV.

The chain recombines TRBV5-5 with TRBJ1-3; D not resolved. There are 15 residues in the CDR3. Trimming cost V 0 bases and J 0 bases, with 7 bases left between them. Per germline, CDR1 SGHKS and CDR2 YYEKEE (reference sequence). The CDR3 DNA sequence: TGTGCCAGCAGCTTGGATGCGCTCTCTGGAAACACCATATATTTT. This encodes CASSLDALSGNTIYF. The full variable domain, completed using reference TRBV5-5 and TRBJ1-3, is DAGVTQSPTHLIKTRGQQVTLRCSPISGHKSVSWYQQVLGQGPQFIFQYYEKEERGRGNFPDRFSARQFPNYSSELNVNALLLGDSALYLCASSLDALSGNTIYFGEGSWLTVV.

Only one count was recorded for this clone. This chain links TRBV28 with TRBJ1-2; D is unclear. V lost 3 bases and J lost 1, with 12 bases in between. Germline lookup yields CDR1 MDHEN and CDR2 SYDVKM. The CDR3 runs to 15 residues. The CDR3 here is CASSFYEPLNYGYTF. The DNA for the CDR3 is TGTGCCAGCAGTTTTTATGAACCGCTTAACTATGGCTACACCTTC.

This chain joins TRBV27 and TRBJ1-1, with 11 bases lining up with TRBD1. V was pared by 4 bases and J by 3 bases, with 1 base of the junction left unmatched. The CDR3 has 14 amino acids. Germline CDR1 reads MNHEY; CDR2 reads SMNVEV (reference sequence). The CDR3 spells CASSWTGGYTEAFF. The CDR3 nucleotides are TGTGCCAGCAGTTGGACAGGGGGCTACACTGAAGCTTTCTTT.

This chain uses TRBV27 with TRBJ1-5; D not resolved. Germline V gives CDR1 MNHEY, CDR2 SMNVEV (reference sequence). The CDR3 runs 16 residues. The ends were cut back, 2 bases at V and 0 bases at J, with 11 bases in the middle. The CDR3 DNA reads TGTGCCAGCAGTTTAACGGCGGCTTATAGCAATCAGCCCCAGCATTTT. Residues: CASSLTAAYSNQPQHF.